The next 29 T cell receptor beta chains were all read from a single sample in a study of molecular identifiers for immune sequencing clone quantification (dated by TCRdb to the late 2010s). The method behind the library was PCR. The instrument was a NextSeq 500. TCRdb cleaned the public reads at Q25 with fastp, built clones with MiXCR and kept in-frame beta chains. CDR3 protein duplicates are merged, each entry listing the most common genes and DNA. A total of over 50,000 distinct CDR3 sequences appear in this sample, 35% to 40% of them only once. 3.5% to 4.5% of the sample is held by the ten biggest clonotypes. Source material: naive CD8+ T cells from blood, with Jurkat cell RNA spiked in. The cell subset or site label, read with the paper, signifies: FACS-sorted CD8+CD4-CCR7+CD45RA+ naive T cells. These receptors were taken from a human donor in good health. Some libraries in this study had Jurkat cell RNA spiked in.

In the case of this clonotype: At one end, the junction sequence differs from germline, possibly due to a read error. The rearrangement uses TRBV5-6 and TRBJ1-4, with 11 bases identical to TRBD1. This CDR3 contains 16 residues. CDR1 and CDR2 from the germline V gene are SGHDT and YYEEEE. CDR3 sequence (DNA): TGTGCCGGCAGCCCCTTGCGGGACAGGGGGTTGGAAAAACTGTTTTTT. Translating gives CAGSPLRDRGLEKLFF.

The V gene is TRBV4-2, the J gene TRBJ2-3; D gene ambiguous. CDR3 length equals 17 residues. CDR1 LGHNA and CDR2 YNFKEQ come from the germline V gene. Trimming shortened V by 0 bases and J by 4 bases, and 17 bases separated the two germline ends. The CDR3 here is CASSQERMRTTPDTQYF. CDR3 DNA sequence: TGTGCCAGCAGCCAAGAAAGAATGAGGACCACTCCAGATACGCAGTATTTT.

With respect to this clonotype: This may stem from a read error, because a much larger clone lies one nucleotide away. The conserved closing phenylalanine or tryptophan is absent in this CDR3, likely reflecting a read error. This chain connects TRBV2 to TRBJ1-5; 9 bases line up with TRBD1. The CDR3 consists of 15 residues. After removal of 7 bases from V and 6 bases from J, the junction contained 10 bases not matched to a gene. In germline, CDR1 is SNHLY, CDR2 FYNNEI. CDR3 region: CASNPGQGGGQPQHY. The CDR3 DNA reads TGTGCCAGCAATCCGGGACAGGGCGGCGGTCAGCCCCAGCATTAT.

This clonotype was counted between two and nine times. At one of its ends the junction is not consistent with the germline gene, which may arise from a read error. The genes are TRBV12-3 or TRBV12-4 and TRBJ1-4, with D perhaps matching TRBD1 (6 bases). The CDR3 length is 14 residues. The CDR3 region is CASWRDTRSEKLSF. CDR3 DNA sequence: TGTGCCAGCTGGAGGGACACCAGGAGTGAAAAACTGTCTTTT.

At least ten counts were recorded for this clonotype. This sequence joins TRBV5-1 and TRBJ2-3; D ambiguous. The V end lost 0 bases, the J end lost 5 bases, and 10 bases lay between the germline ends. The CDR3 is 14 amino acids. Looked up from germline, CDR1 is SGHRS and CDR2 is YFSETQ. Here the CDR3 reads CASSLGSTEDTQYF. The CDR3 DNA is TGCGCCAGCAGCTTGGGTTCTACCGAAGATACGCAGTATTTT.

This clonotype was observed many times. J is TRBJ2-4 and V is TRBV2, with D perhaps assigned TRBD1 or TRBD2 (6 bases each). Trimming cost V 1 base and J 11 bases, with 18 bases left between them. CDR3 length: 15 amino acids. The germline V gene has CDR1 SNHLY and CDR2 FYNNEI. The CDR3 DNA is TGTGCCAGCAGTGAAGAGGGGGGCCGTCCTGGGGTTCAGTACTTC. Translated, it gives CASSEEGGRPGVQYF.

In regard to this clonotype: This CDR3 is missing its conserved last phenylalanine or tryptophan, likely due to a read error. The chain couples TRBV3-1 to TRBJ1-1; D perhaps matches TRBD1 (5 bases). Germline CDR1 is LGHDT and CDR2 is YNNKEL (reference sequence). The CDR3 consists of 14 residues. Between the trimmed V and J ends, which lost 4 bases and 0 bases, there was a span of 9 bases. The CDR3 is CASSPDTLNTEAFI. The CDR3 coding sequence is TGTGCCAGCAGCCCGGACACCCTGAACACTGAAGCTTTCATT.

Remarks on this clonotype: Being one base from a much bigger clone, this may be a read error. The chain uses TRBV7-6 and TRBJ2-5; 8 bases match TRBD2. CDR1 SGHVS and CDR2 FNYEAQ come from the germline V gene. CDR3 size: 14 residues. The chain's CDR3 is CGSSPLAGLETQYF. The CDR3 DNA follows: TGTGGCAGCAGCCCCTTAGCGGGATTGGAGACCCAGTACTTC.

To note about this clonotype: A much larger clone is a single base away; this may be a read error. The J gene is TRBJ2-1, the V gene TRBV4-3; 7 nucleotides line up with TRBD1. This CDR3 comprises 13 residues. The V gene's germline CDR1 is LGHNA and CDR2 YSLEER. The CDR3 spells CVSSQTGYNEQFF. In nucleotides, the CDR3 is TGCGTCAGCAGCCAGACAGGGTACAATGAGCAGTTCTTC.

This clonotype occurred many times. The V and J genes are TRBV28 and TRBJ2-2, with TRBD1 identical over 7 bases. J gave up 1 base and V 4 bases, and 0 bases lay outside the gene matches. The CDR3 contains 14 residues. Germline CDR1 reads MDHEN; CDR2 reads SYDVKM. CDR3 sequence (DNA): TGTGCCAGCAGTTGGACAGGGAACACCGGGGAGCTGTTTTTT. It is translated as CASSWTGNTGELFF.

Concerning this clonotype: Just one base apart from a much larger clone, this may be a read error. J is TRBJ2-7 and V is TRBV15; 7 bases fit TRBD1. Germline V gives CDR1 LNHNV, CDR2 YYDKDF (reference sequence). The CDR3 is 14 amino acids. CDR3 DNA: TGTGCCACCAGCAGAAGGGGGCTCTCCTACGAGCAGAACTTC. Translation gives CATSRRGLSYEQNF.

Concerning this clonotype itself: An end of the junction does not agree with germline; a read error may underlie this. This chain links TRBV24-1 with TRBJ2-3; 9 nucleotides line up with TRBD2. Per the germline V gene, CDR1 is KGHDR and CDR2 is SFDVKD. The CDR3 runs 15 residues. The CDR3 protein is CATSPSGTVTDTLYF. The CDR3 nucleotides read TGTGCCACCAGTCCTAGCGGGACAGTCACAGATACGCTGTATTTT.

This clonotype was observed at least ten times. This chain joins TRBV12-3 or TRBV12-4 and TRBJ2-5, with D unclear. The CDR3 runs 14 residues. Trimming left V 5 bases short and J 1 base short, with 11 bases between. CDR3 amino acids: CASSPLGVQETQYF. The CDR3 coding sequence is TGTGCCAGCAGTCCCCTTGGGGTCCAAGAGACCCAGTACTTC.

This clonotype appeared a few times. This chain connects TRBV12-3 or TRBV12-4 to TRBJ2-3; a possible D gene is TRBD2 (6 bases). V was clipped by 2 bases and J by 2 bases, with 14 bases between them. The CDR3 totals 16 residues. CDR3 nucleotide sequence: TGTGCCAGCAGTTTATCGGTGGGGACTCCCACAGATACGCAGTATTTT. This sequence encodes CASSLSVGTPTDTQYF.

A single count supports this clonotype. One end of the junction varies from germline; a read error may be responsible. The V and J genes are TRBV7-9 and TRBJ2-2; tentatively, D is TRBD1 or TRBD2 (5 bases each). The germline V gene encodes CDR1 SEHNR and CDR2 FQNEAQ (reference sequence). The CDR3 totals 14 residues. The CDR3 reads CASSEVGTTGELVF. In nucleotides, the CDR3 is TGTGCCAGCAGCGAGGTCGGGACCACCGGGGAGCTGGTTTTT.

This clonotype was seen more than once but under ten times. The gene calls are TRBV28 and TRBJ2-7; a weak D match, TRBD2 (6 bases). Trimming removed 8 bases from V and 4 bases from J, with 15 bases in between. The V gene's germline CDR1 is MDHEN and CDR2 SYDVKM. This CDR3 contains 13 residues. The CDR3 DNA follows: TGTGCCAGCGCCCCGGGGGAGCCGTACGAGCAGTACTTC. This gives the protein CASAPGEPYEQYF.

With respect to this clonotype: One base away lies a much larger clone, so this may be a sequencing read error. This rearrangement joins TRBV5-1 to TRBJ2-3, with D uncertain. Deletions cut 5 bases from V and 5 bases from J, with 12 bases between. Germline CDR1 SGHRS, CDR2 YFSETQ. CDR3 size: 13 residues. DNA of the CDR3: TGCGCCAGCAGTCGCGGACCTATAGATACGCAGTATTTT. Amino acid sequence: CASSRGPIDTQYF.

The chain uses TRBV6-5 and TRBJ2-7; perhaps D is TRBD1 or TRBD2 (5 bases each). Trimming cost V 0 bases and J 5 bases, with 8 bases left between them. The CDR3 loop spans 13 amino acids. Germline V gene lookup returns CDR1 MNHEY and CDR2 SVGAGI. CDR3 sequence reads: CASSYSPGHEQYF. DNA of the CDR3: TGTGCCAGCAGTTACTCTCCGGGGCACGAGCAGTACTTC.

This sequence joins TRBV6-5 and TRBJ2-7, with D perhaps matching TRBD1 or TRBD2 (5 bases each). The CDR3 spans 13 residues. Germline V gives CDR1 MNHEY, CDR2 SVGAGI. V was shortened by 8 bases and J by 6 bases, with 17 bases between the two germline ends. The CDR3 region is CASGDQGAGEQYF. In DNA form, the CDR3 reads TGTGCCAGCGGAGATCAGGGAGCCGGCGAGCAGTACTTC.

This clonotype was seen once. This may come from a read error, since a much larger clone is one base off. The chain has TRBV4-3 and TRBJ1-5; 10 bases line up with TRBD1. V gave up 6 bases and J gave up 0 bases; unmatched junction bases: 2. The CDR3 is 15 amino acids. Germline V gene lookup returns CDR1 LGHNA and CDR2 YSLEER. Here the CDR3 reads CASSRDRGSNQPQHF. CDR3 sequence (DNA): TGCGCCAGCAGTCGGGACAGGGGTAGCAATCAGCCCCAGCATTTT.

This clonotype came up a few times. The J gene is TRBJ2-7, the V gene TRBV25-1; possibly TRBD2 for D (6 bases). Trimming left V 4 bases short and J 3 bases short, with 16 bases between. The CDR3 sequence is 15 residues long. From germline, CDR1 is MGHDK and CDR2 SYGVNS. This chain's CDR3 is CASSGGGDFFYEQYF. The CDR3 DNA follows: TGTGCCAGCAGTGGCGGAGGGGACTTCTTCTACGAGCAGTACTTC.

The chain joins TRBV27 to TRBJ1-1; no clear D gene. The V end was cut by 3 bases, the J end by 3 bases, with 14 bases between. Germline CDR1 is MNHEY and CDR2 is SMNVEV (reference sequence). The CDR3 is 15 amino acids. CDR3 nucleotides: TGTGCCAGCAGTTTGCTCGTGGAGAAGGACACTGAAGCTTTCTTT. Protein: CASSLLVEKDTEAFF.

The chain couples TRBV21-1 to TRBJ2-7. TRBV21-1 is a recognized pseudogene. This CDR3 comprises 12 residues. The CDR3 nucleotides are TGTGCCAGCACCCGACGGGGTTACGAGCAGTACTTC. Its translation: CASTRRGYEQYF.

Concerning this clonotype: A single base separates this from a much larger clone, so it may be a read error. This chain uses TRBV21-1 with TRBJ1-1. TRBV21-1 is given as a pseudogene. This CDR3 is 14 amino acids long. This CDR3 is CASSKPDVWSEAFF. CDR3 nucleotides: TGTGCCAGCAGCAAACCCGATGTGTGGTCTGAAGCTTTCTTT.

This chain uses TRBV19 with TRBJ2-1, with TRBD1 as a possible D gene (5 bases). The germline V gene has CDR1 LNHDA and CDR2 SQIVND (reference sequence). This CDR3 comprises 13 residues. V lost 2 bases and J 9 bases, leaving 11 bases between the germline ends. The CDR3 spells CASSIQGPVEQFF. CDR3 in DNA: TGTGCCAGTAGTATACAGGGTCCCGTTGAGCAGTTCTTC.

The sample holds many counts of this clonotype. This chain joins TRBV6-5 and TRBJ1-5; D uncertain. V dropped 2 bases and J dropped 3 bases, with 11 bases sitting between them. Germline CDR1 is MNHEY and CDR2 is SVGAGI. The CDR3 length is 15 residues. CDR3 loop: CASSYLPASNQPQHF. CDR3 nucleotides: TGTGCCAGCAGTTACCTACCCGCCTCCAATCAGCCCCAGCATTTT.

This clonotype has just one count. The conserved phenylalanine or tryptophan normally closing the CDR3 is absent here, so this likely arose from a read error. This chain uses TRBV5-3 with TRBJ1-1, with D maybe TRBD1 (5 bases). TRBV5-3 is designated an ORF whose function remains uncertain. The CDR3 has 13 residues. V lost 8 bases to trimming and J lost 8 bases, with 19 bases between them. The CDR3 here is CASSRRDPMEAFL. For the CDR3, the DNA is TGTGCCAGCAGCCGACGGGACCCGATGGAAGCTTTCCTT.

V gene TRBV12-3 or TRBV12-4 combines with J gene TRBJ2-1, with 7 bases identical to TRBD2. The V gene end was trimmed by 1 base and the J gene end by 4 bases; junction bases not matched to a gene: 7. CDR3 length: 16 residues. CDR3 protein: CASSLEAGANYNEQFF. The DNA for the CDR3 is TGTGCCAGCAGTTTAGAGGCGGGAGCTAATTACAATGAGCAGTTCTTC.

In this sample, this clonotype turned up many times. This sequence joins TRBV27 and TRBJ2-7; D call uncertain. This CDR3 has 12 amino acids. Trimming removed 4 bases at V and 3 bases at J, with 7 bases between. Germline CDR1 and CDR2: MNHEY and SMNVEV (reference sequence). In nucleotides, the CDR3 is TGTGCCAGCAGTTCGGCCAGCTACGAGCAGTACTTC. Protein: CASSSASYEQYF.